The T cell receptor (beta chain) under discussion was sequenced for a study of blood T cell repertoires in COVID-19. The CDR3 has 12 residues. Looked up from germline, CDR1 is KGHSH and CDR2 is LQKENI. The J segment lost 5 bases and the V segment lost 8 bases, leaving 3 bases of the junction unmatched. Sequencing was performed with immunoSEQ multiplex PCR; in TCRdb, only in-frame clones are kept and a portion is missing. The sample has 280,000 or so clones; approximately 85% are singletons. V and J are TRBV18 and TRBJ2-7, with 10 bases that match TRBD1. The sequence was collected from a man between 18 and 35 years old with active or convalescent COVID-19. The sequenced sample was peripheral blood. The DNA for the CDR3 is TGTGCCAGCCGACAGGGGGCCAACGAGCAGTACTTC. Translating it yields CASRQGANEQYF.